This T cell receptor beta chain was sequenced in a study of CD8+ T cells in alopecia areata. Whole-study findings and limits: Only a single nonresponder existed, so baseline CD8+ expansion links stay unclear. Scalp sequencing captures resident alphabeta T cells of normal skin too. Persistence of many expanded lesional clones was seen in scalp and blood during tofacitinib.

Extracted RNA was reverse transcribed, and the resulting cDNA served as sequencing template. The method was immunoSEQ multiplex PCR; TCRdb's version includes in-frame clones alone and lacks a portion of them. The repertoire has 90,000 to 120,000 clones, roughly 84% of them found once; the top ten carry around 25%. Germline V gene sequence: CDR1 LGHNA, CDR2 YSLEER. The CDR3 spans 14 residues. V gave up 1 base and J gave up 0 bases, with 7 bases separating them. Turning to this clone: Its antigen remains unknown.

Treatment specified: oral pan-JAK inhibitor, 5-10 mg twice daily. Sorting separated CD4+ and CD8+ T cells out of PBMCs. The specimen was CD8+ T cells sorted from blood, collected at week 24, from a patient treated with tofacitinib. The gene calls are TRBV4-3 and TRBJ2-7; D uncertain. The clonotype comes from a human donor with alopecia areata. CDR3 region: CASSQVSSSYEQYF. In DNA form, the CDR3 reads TGCGCCAGCAGCCAAGTCTCCAGCTCCTACGAGCAGTACTTC.